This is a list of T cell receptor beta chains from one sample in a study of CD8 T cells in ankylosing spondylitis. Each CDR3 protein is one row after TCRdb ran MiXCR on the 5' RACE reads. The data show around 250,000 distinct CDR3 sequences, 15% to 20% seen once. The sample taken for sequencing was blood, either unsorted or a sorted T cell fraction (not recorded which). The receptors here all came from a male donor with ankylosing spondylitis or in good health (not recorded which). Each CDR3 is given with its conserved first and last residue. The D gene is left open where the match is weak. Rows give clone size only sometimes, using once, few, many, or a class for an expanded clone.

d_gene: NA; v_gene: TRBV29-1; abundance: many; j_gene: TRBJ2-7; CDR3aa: CSVETDSYEQYF; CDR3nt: TGCAGCGTCGAGACAGATTCCTACGAGCAGTACTTC
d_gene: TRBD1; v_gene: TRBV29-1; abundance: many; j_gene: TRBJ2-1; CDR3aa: CSALGQGARNEQFF; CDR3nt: TGCAGCGCCCTAGGACAGGGGGCGCGCAATGAGCAGTTCTTC
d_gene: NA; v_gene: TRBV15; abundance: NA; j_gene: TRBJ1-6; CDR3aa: CATSRSHPGSSPLHF; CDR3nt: TGTGCCACCAGCAGATCCCACCCGGGTTCTTCACCCCTCCACTTT
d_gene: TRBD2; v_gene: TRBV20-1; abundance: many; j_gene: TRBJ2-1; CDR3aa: CSASWLGTINEQFF; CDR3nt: TGCAGTGCTTCATGGCTCGGGACTATCAATGAGCAGTTCTTC
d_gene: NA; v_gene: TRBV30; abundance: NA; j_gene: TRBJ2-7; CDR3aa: CAWSAMDVADEQYF; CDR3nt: TGTGCCTGGAGTGCGATGGACGTTGCTGACGAGCAGTACTTC
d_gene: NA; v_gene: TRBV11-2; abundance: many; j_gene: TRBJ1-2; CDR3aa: CASSLSSRDNYGYTF; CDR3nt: TGTGCCAGCAGCTTAAGTAGCCGGGACAACTATGGCTACACCTTC
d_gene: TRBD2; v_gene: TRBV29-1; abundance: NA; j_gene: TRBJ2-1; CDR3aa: CSVDSREGNYNEQFF; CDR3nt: TGCAGCGTTGACAGTCGGGAGGGCAATTACAATGAGCAGTTCTTC
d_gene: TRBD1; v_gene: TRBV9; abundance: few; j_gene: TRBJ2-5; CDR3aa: CASSVARTGRETQYF; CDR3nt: TGTGCCAGCAGCGTGGCCCGGACAGGGAGGGAGACCCAGTACTTC
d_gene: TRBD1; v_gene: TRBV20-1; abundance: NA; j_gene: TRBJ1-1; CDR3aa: CSVPGQGLTEAFF; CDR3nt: TGCAGTGTCCCGGGACAGGGGTTAACTGAAGCTTTCTTT
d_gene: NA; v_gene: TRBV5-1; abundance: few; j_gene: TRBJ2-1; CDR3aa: CASSQAWTEALIGYNEQFF; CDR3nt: TGCGCCAGCAGCCAAGCATGGACAGAGGCCCTTATCGGGTACAATGAGCAGTTCTTC
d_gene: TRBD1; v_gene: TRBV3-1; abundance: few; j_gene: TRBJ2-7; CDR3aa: CASSQQRQGSYEQYF; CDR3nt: TGTGCCAGCAGCCAACAAAGACAGGGGTCCTACGAGCAGTACTTC
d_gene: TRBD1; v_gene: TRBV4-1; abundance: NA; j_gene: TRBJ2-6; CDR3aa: CASSQVDRGLGANVLTF; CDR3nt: TGCGCCAGCAGCCAAGTGGACAGGGGGCTCGGGGCCAACGTCCTGACTTTC
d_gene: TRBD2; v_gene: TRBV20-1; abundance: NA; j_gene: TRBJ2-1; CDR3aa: CSARDPRLAGNEQFF; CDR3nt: TGCAGTGCTAGGGACCCTCGACTAGCGGGCAATGAGCAGTTCTTC
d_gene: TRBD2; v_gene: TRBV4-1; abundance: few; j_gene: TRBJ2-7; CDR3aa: CASSQASSGRISYEQYF; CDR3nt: TGCGCCAGCAGCCAGGCATCTAGCGGGAGAATCTCCTACGAGCAGTACTTC
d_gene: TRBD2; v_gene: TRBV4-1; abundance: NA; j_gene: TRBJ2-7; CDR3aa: CASSYIAGGDEQYF; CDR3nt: TGCGCCAGCAGCTATATAGCGGGAGGGGACGAGCAGTACTTC
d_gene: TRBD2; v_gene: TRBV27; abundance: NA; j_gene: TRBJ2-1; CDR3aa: CASSSGLAANEQFF; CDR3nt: TGTGCCAGCAGTTCCGGACTAGCGGCGAATGAGCAGTTCTTC
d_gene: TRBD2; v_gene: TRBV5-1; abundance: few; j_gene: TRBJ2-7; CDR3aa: CASSLAESSGAYEQYF; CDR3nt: TGCGCCAGCAGCTTGGCCGAGTCTAGCGGGGCCTACGAGCAGTACTTC
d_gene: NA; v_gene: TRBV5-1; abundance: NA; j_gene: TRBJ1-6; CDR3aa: CASSLIENSPLHF; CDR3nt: TGCGCCAGCAGCTTAATAGAAAATTCACCCCTCCACTTT
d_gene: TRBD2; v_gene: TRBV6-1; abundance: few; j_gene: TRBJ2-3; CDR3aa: CASSEGLAGLFTDTQYF; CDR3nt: TGTGCCAGCAGTGAGGGACTAGCGGGATTGTTCACAGATACGCAGTATTTT
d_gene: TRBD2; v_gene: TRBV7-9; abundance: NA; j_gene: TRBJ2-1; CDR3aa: CASSARGLEAYNEQFF; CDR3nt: TGTGCCAGCAGCGCACGGGGACTAGAGGCCTACAATGAGCAGTTCTTC
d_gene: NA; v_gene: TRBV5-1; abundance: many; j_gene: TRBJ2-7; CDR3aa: CASSTSPGVVDEQYF; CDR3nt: TGCGCCAGCAGCACGAGTCCAGGGGTAGTCGACGAGCAGTACTTC
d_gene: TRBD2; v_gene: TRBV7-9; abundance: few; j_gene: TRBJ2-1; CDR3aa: CASSPGTSGSTHEQFF; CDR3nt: TGTGCCAGCAGCCCGGGGACTAGCGGGAGTACTCATGAGCAGTTCTTC
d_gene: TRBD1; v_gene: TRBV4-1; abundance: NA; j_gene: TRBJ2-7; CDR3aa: CASSQQTGVFREQYF; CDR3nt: TGCGCCAGCAGCCAACAAACAGGGGTTTTTCGCGAGCAGTACTTC
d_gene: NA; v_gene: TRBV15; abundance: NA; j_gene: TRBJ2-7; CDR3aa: CATWDGLYEQYF; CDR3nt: TGTGCCACCTGGGACGGATTATACGAGCAGTACTTC
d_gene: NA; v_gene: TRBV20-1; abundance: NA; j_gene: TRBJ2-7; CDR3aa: CSASMQTDYEQYF; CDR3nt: TGCAGTGCTAGTATGCAAACCGACTACGAGCAGTACTTC
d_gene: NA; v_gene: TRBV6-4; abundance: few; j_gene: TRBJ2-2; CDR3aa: CASSDSYSSPTGELFF; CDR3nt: TGTGCCAGCAGTGACTCGTATTCTAGCCCCACCGGGGAGCTGTTTTTT
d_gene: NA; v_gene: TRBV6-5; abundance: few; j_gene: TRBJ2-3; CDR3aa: CASSYSSGDTQYF; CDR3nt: TGTGCCAGCAGTTACTCGAGTGGAGATACGCAGTATTTT
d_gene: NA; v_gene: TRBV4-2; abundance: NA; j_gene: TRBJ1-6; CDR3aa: CASSQGSALFSYNSPLHF; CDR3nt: TGTGCCAGCAGCCAAGGGTCCGCCCTGTTCTCCTATAATTCACCCCTCCACTTT
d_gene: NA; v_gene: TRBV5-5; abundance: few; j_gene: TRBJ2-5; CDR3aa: CASSFYGGTTETQYF; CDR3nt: TGTGCCAGCAGCTTTTATGGGGGCACGACGGAGACCCAGTACTTC
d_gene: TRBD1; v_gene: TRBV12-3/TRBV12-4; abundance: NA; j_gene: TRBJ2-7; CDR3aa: CASSLGRQGLYEQYF; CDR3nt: TGTGCCAGCAGTTTAGGAAGACAGGGGTTGTACGAGCAGTACTTC
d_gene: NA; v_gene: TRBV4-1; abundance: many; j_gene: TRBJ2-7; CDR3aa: CASSQDQGYEQYF; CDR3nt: TGCGCCAGCAGCCAAGATCAGGGGTACGAGCAGTACTTC
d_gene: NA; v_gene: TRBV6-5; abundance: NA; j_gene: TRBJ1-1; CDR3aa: CASILNTEAFF; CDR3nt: TGTGCCAGCATCCTAAACACTGAAGCTTTCTTT
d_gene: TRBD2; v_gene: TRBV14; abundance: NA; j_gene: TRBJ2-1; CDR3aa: CASSQVGAGDAEQFF; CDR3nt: TGTGCCAGCAGCCAAGTTGGGGCGGGAGACGCTGAGCAGTTCTTC
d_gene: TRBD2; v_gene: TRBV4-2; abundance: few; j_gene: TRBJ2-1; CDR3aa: CASSPVEREIEQFF; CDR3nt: TGTGCCAGCAGCCCTGTCGAGCGGGAGATTGAGCAGTTCTTC
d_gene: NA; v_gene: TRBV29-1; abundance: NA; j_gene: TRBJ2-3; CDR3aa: CSGRAPLLADTQYF; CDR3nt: TGCAGCGGGCGGGCCCCACTTCTGGCAGATACGCAGTATTTT
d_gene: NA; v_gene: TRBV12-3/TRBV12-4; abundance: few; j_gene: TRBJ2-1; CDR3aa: CASTSAVRNEQFF; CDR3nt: TGTGCCAGCACGAGCGCGGTTCGGAATGAGCAGTTCTTC
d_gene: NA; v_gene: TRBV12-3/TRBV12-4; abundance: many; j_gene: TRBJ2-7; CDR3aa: CASSTSGHAYEQYF; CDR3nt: TGTGCCAGCAGTACCTCAGGACATGCCTACGAGCAGTACTTC
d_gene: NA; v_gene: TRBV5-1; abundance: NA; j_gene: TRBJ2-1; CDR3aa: CASSPTLPPYNEQFF; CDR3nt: TGCGCCAGCAGTCCCACCCTTCCCCCTTACAATGAGCAGTTCTTC
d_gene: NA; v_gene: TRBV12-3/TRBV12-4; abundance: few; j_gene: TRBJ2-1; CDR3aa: CASSLSVGALEQFF; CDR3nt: TGTGCCAGCAGTTTATCAGTAGGAGCTCTAGAGCAGTTCTTC
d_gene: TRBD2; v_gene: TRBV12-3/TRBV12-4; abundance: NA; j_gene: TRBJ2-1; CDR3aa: CASSLRPGTSGRAEIVDEQFF; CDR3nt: TGTGCCAGCAGTTTAAGGCCCGGGACTAGCGGGAGGGCCGAGATTGTCGATGAGCAGTTCTTC
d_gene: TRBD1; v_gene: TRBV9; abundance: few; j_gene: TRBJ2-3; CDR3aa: CASSVETQGASRVTDTQYF; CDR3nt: TGTGCCAGCAGCGTAGAGACCCAGGGGGCTAGCCGTGTCACAGATACGCAGTATTTT
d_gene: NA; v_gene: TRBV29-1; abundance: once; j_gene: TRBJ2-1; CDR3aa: CSVEDIMVVGYNEQFF; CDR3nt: TGCAGCGTTGAAGATATAATGGTGGTGGGGTACAATGAGCAGTTCTTC
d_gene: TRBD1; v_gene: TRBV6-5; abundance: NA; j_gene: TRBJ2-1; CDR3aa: CASSYGYLGQGDNEQFF; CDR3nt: TGTGCCAGCAGTTACGGATACTTGGGACAGGGAGACAATGAGCAGTTCTTC
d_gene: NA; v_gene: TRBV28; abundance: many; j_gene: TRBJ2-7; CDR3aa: CASHKTSTYEQYF; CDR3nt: TGTGCCAGTCACAAAACTTCAACCTACGAGCAGTACTTC
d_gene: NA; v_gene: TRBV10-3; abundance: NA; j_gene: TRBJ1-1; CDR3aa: CAISEGAEAFF; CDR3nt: TGTGCCATCAGTGAGGGGGCTGAAGCTTTCTTT
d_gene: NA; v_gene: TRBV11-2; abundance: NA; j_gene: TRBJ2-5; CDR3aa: CASSLSPGRETQYF; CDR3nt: TGTGCCAGCAGCTTATCCCCAGGGCGAGAGACCCAGTACTTC
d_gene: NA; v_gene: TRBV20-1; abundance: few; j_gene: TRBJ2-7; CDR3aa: CSARGWDLSSYEQYF; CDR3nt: TGCAGTGCTAGAGGGTGGGACTTAAGCTCCTACGAGCAGTACTTC
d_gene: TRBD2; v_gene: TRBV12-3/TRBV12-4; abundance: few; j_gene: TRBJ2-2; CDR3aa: CASSFPNSGITGELFF; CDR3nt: TGTGCCAGCAGTTTTCCCAATAGCGGGATAACCGGGGAGCTGTTTTTT
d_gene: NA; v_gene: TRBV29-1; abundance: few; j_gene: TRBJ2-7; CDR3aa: CSVVDIAREYEQYF; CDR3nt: TGCAGCGTAGTGGACATCGCAAGGGAGTACGAGCAGTACTTC
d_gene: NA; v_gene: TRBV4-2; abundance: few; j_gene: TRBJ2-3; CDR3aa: CASSHTGTTTTFSFLFQDTQYF; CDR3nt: TGTGCCAGCAGCCATACCGGGACCACGACTACCTTTTCTTTTTTGTTTCAAGATACGCAGTATTTT
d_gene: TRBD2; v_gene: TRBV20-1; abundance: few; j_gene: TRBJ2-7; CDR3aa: CSASTAGEPIEQYF; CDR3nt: TGCAGTGCTAGCACGGCGGGAGAGCCCATCGAGCAGTACTTC
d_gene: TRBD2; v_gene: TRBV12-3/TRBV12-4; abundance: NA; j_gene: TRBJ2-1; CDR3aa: CASRTGLAVLDEQFF; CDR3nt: TGTGCCAGCAGGACTGGACTAGCGGTACTGGATGAGCAGTTCTTC
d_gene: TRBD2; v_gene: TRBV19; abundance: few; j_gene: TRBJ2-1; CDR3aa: CASREVAGDNEQFF; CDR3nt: TGTGCCAGTCGCGAAGTAGCGGGAGACAATGAGCAGTTCTTC